Listed below are T cell receptor beta chains from one sample, sequenced in a study of blood T cell repertoires in COVID-19. Clones were sequenced by immunoSEQ multiplex PCR, and TCRdb holds only the in-frame ones, with some missing. The sample records around 150,000 clones, about 84% being singletons. Sequencing was carried out using PBMCs or T cells enriched from blood (not recorded which). The source is a man in his forties who had recovered from COVID-19. Each CDR3 is given with its conserved first and last residue. D genes are given only for firm matches. Rows may omit the clone size; those that give it use once, few, many or a size class.

>.|.|TRBV5-1|TRBJ1-1
TGCGCCAGCAGCTTGGGGTACGGGGGTTTTAAGAACACTGAAGCTTTCTTT
CASSLGYGGFKNTEAFF
>.|.|TRBV7-6|TRBJ2-3
TGTGCCAGCAGCCCCCAGGTTCCCCCCAACACAGATACGCAGTATTTT
CASSPQVPPNTDTQYF
>.|.|TRBV5-6|TRBJ1-6
TGTGCCAGCAGCTTGGCCGACCGGTCGGGTACACCCCTCCACTTT
CASSLADRSGTPLHF
>.|.|TRBV6-9|TRBJ1-5
TGTGCCAGCAGTTATTCTCACGCACCAGGGGTAGATCAGCCCCAGCATTTT
CASSYSHAPGVDQPQHF
>.|.|TRBV5-4|TRBJ2-3
TGTGCCAGCAGCTTTGGCCAGCGGGTAGATACGCAGTATTTT
CASSFGQRVDTQYF
>.|.|TRBV2|TRBJ2-5
TGTGCCAGCAGGCGGGACTACCAAGAGACCCAGTACTTC
CASRRDYQETQYF
>.|.|TRBV29-1|TRBJ1-1
TGCAGCGCTAAAGGTCAGGCGAACACTGAAGCTTTCTTT
CSAKGQANTEAFF
>TRBD2|once|TRBV7-3|TRBJ2-2
TGTGCCAGCAGCTTAAACCCCGGCGGTAGCGGGGGACCAAGGGACACCGGGGAGCTGTTTTTT
CASSLNPGGSGGPRDTGELFF
>.|once|TRBV19|TRBJ1-1
TGTGCCAGTAGACGAGGGGGCACTGAAGCTTTCTTT
CASRRGGTEAFF
>TRBD1|.|TRBV5-8|TRBJ2-5
TGTGCCAGCAGCTCGGGACAGGGGAACCAAGAGACCCAGTACTTC
CASSSGQGNQETQYF
>.|once|TRBV7-9|TRBJ1-1
TGTGCCAGCAGCTCCCACAGGGTTTCGAACACTGAAGCTTTCTTT
CASSSHRVSNTEAFF
>TRBD1|.|TRBV19|TRBJ1-2
TGTGCCAGCGCAGGGACAGGGGGTGGCTATGGCTACACCTTC
CASAGTGGGYGYTF
>.|.|TRBV7-2|TRBJ2-3
TGTGCCAGCAGCTTAAGAGCTCCCCCTAGCACAGATACGCAGTATTTT
CASSLRAPPSTDTQYF
>.|.|TRBV6-5|TRBJ2-1
TGTGCCAGCAGTTACTCGGGGGGAGCATACAATGAGCAGTTCTTC
CASSYSGGAYNEQFF
>TRBD1|.|TRBV6-6|TRBJ2-3
TGTGCCAGCAGTTCGACAGGGAGCAGCACAGATACGCAGTATTTT
CASSSTGSSTDTQYF
>TRBD1|.|TRBV29-1|TRBJ1-2
TGCAGCGTTGTAGGTGGACAGGGGACCTATGGCTACACCTTC
CSVVGGQGTYGYTF
>.|.|TRBV10-3|TRBJ2-2
TGTGCCATCACGGGAATACCCCACACCGGGGAGCTGTTTTTT
CAITGIPHTGELFF
>TRBD2|once|TRBV24-1|TRBJ2-5
TGTGCCACCAGTGACCCCGGGACTAGCGGGGGAGAGACCCAGTACTTC
CATSDPGTSGGETQYF
>.|.|TRBV9|TRBJ1-6
TGTGCCAGCAGCGTAGAGATGGGGCAGGGTTCACCCCTCCACTTT
CASSVEMGQGSPLHF
>TRBD1|few|TRBV7-7|TRBJ2-1
TGTGCCAGCAGCTTAAGGCTGACAGGGGTTGGGAATGAGCAGTTCTTC
CASSLRLTGVGNEQFF
>.|.|TRBV6-6|TRBJ1-3
TGTGCCAGCAGTTACGTATCGTCCGGAAACACCATATATTTT
CASSYVSSGNTIYF
>.|few|TRBV23-1|TRBJ1-2
TGCGCCAGCATCGCCGGATGCGGTCGCTACACCTTC
CASIAGCGRYTF
>.|.|TRBV5-6|TRBJ1-1
TGTGCCAGCAGCTTGAATCGGGGAAACACTGAAGCTTTCTTT
CASSLNRGNTEAFF
>.|.|TRBV29-1|TRBJ2-5
TGCAGCGTTGAATGGAAGTCAGGGGAAAAGACCCAGTACTTC
CSVEWKSGEKTQYF
>TRBD1|.|TRBV7-6|TRBJ2-5
TGTGCCAGCAGCTCTTCCGGGACAGGGAAAGAGACCCAGTACTTC
CASSSSGTGKETQYF
>.|.|TRBV12-5|TRBJ2-2
TGTGCTAGTGGTTTGGGGCCGAGGGGGACCGGGGAGCTGTTTTTT
CASGLGPRGTGELFF
>.|.|TRBV12-5|TRBJ2-1
TGTGCTAGTGGATCCCCGGGGGGCCCCAATGAGCAGTTCTTC
CASGSPGGPNEQFF
>.|.|TRBV29-1|TRBJ1-2
TGCAGCGCTGGCGGGCTGGACAGCTATGGCTACACCTTC
CSAGGLDSYGYTF
>.|.|TRBV9|TRBJ1-5
TGTGCCAGCAGCGTAGGGGGGGGGCTCGACAATCAGCCCCAGCATTTT
CASSVGGGLDNQPQHF